The entry below describes one TCR beta chain. V was clipped by 3 bases and J by 0 bases, with 8 bases between them. Germline lookup yields CDR1 SGHTA and CDR2 FQGNSA. The CDR3 runs 14 residues. In the PCR, 60 Vbeta and 13 Jbeta primers were used. The data were produced by immunoSEQ multiplex PCR, yet TCRdb's version contains in-frame clones alone and is incomplete. The sample has about 150,000 clones, just under 80% seen once. The sample originates from a study of cytomegalovirus exposure and HLA in healthy donors. The V gene is TRBV7-2, the J gene TRBJ1-1; D perhaps matches TRBD1 (5 bases). The sample comprised PBMCs. The source is a woman aged 40 to 50 in good health and CMV-seropositive. DNA for the CDR3: TGTGCCAGCAGCTTGGGGGGATTGAACACTGAAGCTTTCTTT. Its translation: CASSLGGLNTEAFF.